This T cell receptor (beta chain) was sequenced for a study of blood T cell repertoires in COVID-19. V was cut by 5 bases and J by 1 base, with 11 bases left in between. The CDR3 runs 15 residues. Per germline, CDR1 SGHAT and CDR2 FQNNGV. The data were produced by immunoSEQ multiplex PCR, yet TCRdb's version contains in-frame clones alone and is incomplete. The sample has about 250,000 clones; 82% are singletons. The J gene is TRBJ2-2, the V gene TRBV11-2; possibly TRBD1 for D (6 bases). The TCR was taken from a woman aged 70 to 79 with acute or convalescent COVID-19. Sequenced: peripheral blood. This CDR3 is CASSPGQQNTGELFF. CDR3 in DNA: TGTGCCAGCAGCCCAGGACAGCAGAACACCGGGGAGCTGTTTTTT.